This T cell receptor beta chain comes out of a study of OX40 agonist ivuxolimab in advanced cancers. Whole-study findings and limits: CD4+ and CD8+ blood T cells expanded clonally by week 6 at 0.1 to 3.0 mg/kg.

Germline CDR1 reads LGHNA; CDR2 reads YSLEER. V was trimmed by 0 bases and J by 5 bases, leaving 20 bases between them. The CDR3 totals 17 residues. Generated by immunoSEQ multiplex PCR, the TCRdb table keeps only in-frame clones and is missing some. The table includes about 99,000 clones, 95% to 97% detected once. About this clone itself: Its antigen is not known.

The origin of this receptor is an adult with an advanced solid tumor such as melanoma, head and neck, liver or kidney cancer. Specimen: CD4+ or CD8+ T cells sorted from blood, collected in a trial of the OX40 agonist ivuxolimab. The rearrangement joins TRBV4-3 to TRBJ2-7, with a tentative D call TRBD2 (6 bases). The CDR3 is CASSQDELAADINEQYF. The CDR3 coding sequence is TGCGCCAGCAGCCAAGATGAACTAGCAGCCGATATTAACGAGCAGTACTTC.